This T cell receptor beta chain was documented in a study of CD8 T cells in ankylosing spondylitis. Findings of the study overall: In ankylosing spondylitis patients, matched synovial fluid reportedly showed significant enrichment of disease-linked clones. Apparently characteristic of ankylosing spondylitis blood was a TCR beta motif (eight highly homologous variants).

Trimming took 10 bases from V and 2 from J; bases not matched to a gene: 17. The CDR3 totals 18 residues. The germline CDR1 and CDR2 sequences are SNHLY and FYNNEI. Quantitative molecular-barcoded 5'-RACE generated the TCR beta libraries. Each CDR3 protein is one row after TCRdb ran MiXCR on the 5' RACE reads. In the table there are under 200,000 distinct CDR3 sequences, 13% of which are singletons. Remarks on this clonotype: Its antigen is unknown.

The sequence derives from a female donor with ankylosing spondylitis or in good health (not recorded which). Sequencing was done on a sample of blood, either unsorted or a sorted T cell fraction (not recorded which). This chain joins TRBV2 and TRBJ2-3; 11 bases are shared with TRBD2. CDR3 in DNA: TGTGCCACCAGAGACAAAGGGACTAGCGGCAGCACCACAGATACGCAGTATTTT. Residues: CATRDKGTSGSTTDTQYF.